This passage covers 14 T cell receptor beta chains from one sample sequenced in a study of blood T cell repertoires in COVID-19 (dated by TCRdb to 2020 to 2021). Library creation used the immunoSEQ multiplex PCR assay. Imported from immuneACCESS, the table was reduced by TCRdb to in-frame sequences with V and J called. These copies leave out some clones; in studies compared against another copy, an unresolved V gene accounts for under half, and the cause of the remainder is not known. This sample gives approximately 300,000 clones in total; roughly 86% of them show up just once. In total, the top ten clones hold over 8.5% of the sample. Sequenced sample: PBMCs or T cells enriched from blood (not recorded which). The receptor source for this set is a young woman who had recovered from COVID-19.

The CDR3 DNA sequence: TGTGCCAGCAGTTTGGGACCGGGACAGGGCAATAATCAGCCCCAGCATTTT. As protein: CASSLGPGQGNNQPQHF. This rearrangement joins TRBV27 to TRBJ1-5, with TRBD1 matching over 9 bases. Germline V gene data show CDR1 as MNHEY and CDR2 as SMNVEV (reference sequence). This CDR3 has 17 amino acids. Trimming cost V 3 bases and J 4 bases; bases outside gene matches: 10.

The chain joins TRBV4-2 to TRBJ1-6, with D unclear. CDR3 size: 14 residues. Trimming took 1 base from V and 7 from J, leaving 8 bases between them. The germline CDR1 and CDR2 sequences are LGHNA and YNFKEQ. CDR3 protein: CASSQGPLNSPLHF. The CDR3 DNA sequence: TGTGCCAGCAGCCAAGGACCACTAAATTCACCCCTCCACTTT.

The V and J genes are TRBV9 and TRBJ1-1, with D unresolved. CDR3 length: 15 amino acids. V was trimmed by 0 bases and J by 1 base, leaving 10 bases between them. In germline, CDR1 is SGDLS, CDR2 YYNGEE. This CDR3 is CASSVGREGNTEAFF. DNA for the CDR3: TGTGCCAGCAGCGTAGGGAGGGAGGGGAACACTGAAGCTTTCTTT.

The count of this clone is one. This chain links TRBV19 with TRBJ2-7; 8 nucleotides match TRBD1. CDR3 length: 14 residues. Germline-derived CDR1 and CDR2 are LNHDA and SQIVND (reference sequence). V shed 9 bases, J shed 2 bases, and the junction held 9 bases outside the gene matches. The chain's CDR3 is CARTKVDRAYEQYF. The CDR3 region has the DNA TGTGCCAGGACGAAGGTGGACAGGGCCTACGAGCAGTACTTC.

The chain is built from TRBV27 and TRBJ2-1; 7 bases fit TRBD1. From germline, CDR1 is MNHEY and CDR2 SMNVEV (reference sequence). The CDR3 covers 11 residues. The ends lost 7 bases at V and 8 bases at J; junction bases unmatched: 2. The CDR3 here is CASKGAYEQFF. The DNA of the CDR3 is TGTGCCAGCAAGGGGGCCTATGAGCAGTTCTTC.

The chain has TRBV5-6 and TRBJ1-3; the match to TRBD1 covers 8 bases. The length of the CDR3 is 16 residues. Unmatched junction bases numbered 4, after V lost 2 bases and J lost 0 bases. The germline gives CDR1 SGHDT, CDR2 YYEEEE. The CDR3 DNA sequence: TGTGCCAGCAGCTTCGGACAGGGAAGCTCTGGAAACACCATATATTTT. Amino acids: CASSFGQGSSGNTIYF.

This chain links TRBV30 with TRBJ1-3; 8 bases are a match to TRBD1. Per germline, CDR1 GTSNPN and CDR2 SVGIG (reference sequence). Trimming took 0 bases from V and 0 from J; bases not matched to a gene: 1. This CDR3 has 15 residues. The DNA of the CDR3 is TGTGCCTGGAGTGTGACAGGGGACTCTGGAAACACCATATATTTT. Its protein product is CAWSVTGDSGNTIYF.

The CDR3 DNA reads TGTGCCAGCAGCCCCGCTTGGGCAAACATTCAGTACTTC. This translates into CASSPAWANIQYF. J is TRBJ2-4 and V is TRBV3-1 (or the pseudogene TRBV3-2); D is ambiguous. The CDR3 is 13 amino acids. The ends were cut back, 4 bases at V and 6 bases at J, with 10 bases in the middle. The V gene's germline CDR1 is LGHDT and CDR2 YNNKEL (reference sequence).

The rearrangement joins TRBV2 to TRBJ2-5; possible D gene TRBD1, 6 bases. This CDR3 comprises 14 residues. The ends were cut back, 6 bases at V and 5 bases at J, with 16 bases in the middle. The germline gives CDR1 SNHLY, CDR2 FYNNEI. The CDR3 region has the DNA TGTGCCAGCAGCAACTGGACAGTTGGGGAGACCCAGTACTTC. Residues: CASSNWTVGETQYF.

CDR3 coding DNA: TGTGCCAGCAGTAGTACCAGGGGATACGAGCAGTACTTC. This translates into CASSSTRGYEQYF. The rearrangement uses TRBV6-5 and TRBJ2-7; D is possibly TRBD1 (6 bases). CDR3 length equals 13 residues. CDR1 is MNHEY and CDR2 is SVGAGI in the germline V gene. V was pared by 5 bases and J by 4 bases, with 12 bases between.

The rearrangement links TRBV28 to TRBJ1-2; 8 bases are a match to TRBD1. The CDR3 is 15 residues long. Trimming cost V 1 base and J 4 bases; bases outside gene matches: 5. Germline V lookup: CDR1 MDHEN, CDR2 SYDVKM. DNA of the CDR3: TGTGCCAGCAGTTTATACAGGGGGGGAGGCTATGGCTACACCTTC. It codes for CASSLYRGGGYGYTF.

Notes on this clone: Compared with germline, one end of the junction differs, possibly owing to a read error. CDR3 nucleotides: TGTGCCACCAGCCCTGTTGAGGCAGTGAACACCGGGGAGCTGTTTTTT. Its protein is CATSPVEAVNTGELFF. V and J are TRBV9 and TRBJ2-2, with no clear D. The CDR3 sequence is 16 residues long. Germline CDR1 and CDR2: SGDLS and YYNGEE.

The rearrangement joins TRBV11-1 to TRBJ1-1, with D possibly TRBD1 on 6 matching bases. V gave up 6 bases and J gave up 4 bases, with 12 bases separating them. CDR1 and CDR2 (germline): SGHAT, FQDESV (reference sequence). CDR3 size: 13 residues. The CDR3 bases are TGTGCCAGCAGATATAACAGGGCCACTGAAGCTTTCTTT. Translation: CASRYNRATEAFF. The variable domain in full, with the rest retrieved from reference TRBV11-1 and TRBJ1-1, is EAEVAQSPRYKITEKSQAVAFWCDPISGHATLYWYRQILGQGPELLVQFQDESVVDDSQLPKDRFSAERLKGVDSTLKIQPAELGDSAMYLCASRYNRATEAFFGQGTRLTVV.

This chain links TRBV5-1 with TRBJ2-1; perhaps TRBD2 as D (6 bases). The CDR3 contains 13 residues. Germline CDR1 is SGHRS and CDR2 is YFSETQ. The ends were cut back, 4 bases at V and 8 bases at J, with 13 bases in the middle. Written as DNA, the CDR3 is TGCGCCAGCAGCCCTCCTAGCGATGATGAGCAGTTCTTC. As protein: CASSPPSDDEQFF.